The sequence of this TCR beta chain was determined in a study of blood T cell repertoires in COVID-19. Original methodology: Reference gene primer amplification in the assay estimated nucleated cell counts. Measured with immunoSEQ multiplex PCR; TCRdb has only the in-frame clones, and not every one. That table gives V, J and clone size, and the DNA gave D and trimming. The table has over 150,000 clones, 87% seen once; the top ten hold about 2.2%. Study members were between roughly 18 and 100 years old and lived in fewer than 30 US regions. Cohort 3 recovery required two negative PCRs, clearance, or symptom resolution. CDR1 is LNHNV, CDR2 YYDKDF, per germline (reference sequence). This CDR3 comprises 16 residues. The V end lost 0 bases, the J end lost 4 bases, and 14 bases lay between the germline ends.

This chain joins TRBV15 and TRBJ2-3; tentative D call: TRBD1 (7 bases). The receptor was derived from a woman aged 25 to 39 who had recovered from COVID-19. The specimen sequenced was PBMCs or T cells enriched from blood (not recorded which). CDR3 in DNA: TGTGCCACCAGCAGAGACGGAGGGGGCGAGGCAGATACGCAGTATTTT. Its protein product is CATSRDGGGEADTQYF. Supplemented by reference TRBV15 and TRBJ2-3, the full variable domain reads DAMVIQNPRYQVTQFGKPVTLSCSQTLNHNVMYWYQQKSSQAPKLLFHYYDKDFNNEADTPDNFQSRRPNTSFCFLDIRSPGLGDTAMYLCATSRDGGGEADTQYFGPGTRLTVL.